The clone carrying this T cell receptor (beta chain) was counted once. The authors' processing: How many nucleated cells were present was estimated from reference gene primer amplification. TCRdb's copy holds only in-frame clones and misses some; the assay was immunoSEQ multiplex PCR. V, J and clone size are those of that table, while D and trimming were read from the DNA. The table has 43,000 or so clones, roughly 87% seen once. The sample originates from a study of blood T cell repertoires in COVID-19. About the study: Donors in the United States, Italy and Spain gave samples during acute or convalescent COVID-19. Nucleic acid was either cDNA or gDNA, and it came from T cells, B-cell-depleted T cells, or PBMCs.

CDR3 length: 14 residues. J lost 4 bases, V lost 3 bases, and 4 bases had no gene match. CDR1 is LNHNV, CDR2 YYDKDF, per germline (reference sequence). The origin of this receptor is an older woman with acute or convalescent COVID-19. The V call is TRBV15, the J call TRBJ1-2; 8 bases are shared with TRBD1. The sequenced material came from peripheral blood. The CDR3 nucleotides are TGTGCCACCAGCAGGGACAGGGACGGCTATGGCTACACCTTC. Amino acid sequence: CATSRDRDGYGYTF. The variable domain in full, completed from reference TRBV15 and TRBJ1-2, reads DAMVIQNPRYQVTQFGKPVTLSCSQTLNHNVMYWYQQKSSQAPKLLFHYYDKDFNNEADTPDNFQSRRPNTSFCFLDIRSPGLGDTAMYLCATSRDRDGYGYTFGSGTRLTVV.